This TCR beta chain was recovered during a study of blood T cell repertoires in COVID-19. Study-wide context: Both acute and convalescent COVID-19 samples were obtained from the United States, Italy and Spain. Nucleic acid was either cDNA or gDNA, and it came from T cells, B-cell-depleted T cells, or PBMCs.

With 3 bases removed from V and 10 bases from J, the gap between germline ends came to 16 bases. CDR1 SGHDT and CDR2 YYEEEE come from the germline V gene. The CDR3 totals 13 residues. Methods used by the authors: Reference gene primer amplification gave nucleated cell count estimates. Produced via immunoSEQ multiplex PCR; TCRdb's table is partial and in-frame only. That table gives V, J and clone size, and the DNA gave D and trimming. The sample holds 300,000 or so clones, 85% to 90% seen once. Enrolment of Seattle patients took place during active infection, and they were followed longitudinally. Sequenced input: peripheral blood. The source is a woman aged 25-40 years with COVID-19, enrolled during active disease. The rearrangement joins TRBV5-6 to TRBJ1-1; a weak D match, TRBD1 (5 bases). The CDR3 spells CASSSDYRGGAFF. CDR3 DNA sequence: TGTGCCAGCAGCTCCGACTACCGGGGGGGAGCTTTCTTT.